The present T cell receptor (beta chain) was sequenced within a study of blood T cell repertoires in COVID-19. Measured with immunoSEQ multiplex PCR; TCRdb has only the in-frame clones, and not every one. Here the sample spans roughly 350,000 clones, more than 70% being singletons. The CDR3 extends over 12 amino acids. Trimming removed 4 bases at V and 8 bases at J, with 11 bases between. Per the germline V gene, CDR1 is SGHTA and CDR2 is FQGNSA. The chain links TRBV7-2 to TRBJ1-2, with D possibly TRBD1 on 5 matching bases. The sequence came from a woman in her 70s with COVID-19, enrolled during active disease. The sample comprised peripheral blood. In DNA, the CDR3 is TGTGCCAGCAGCTCGTCAGGGATGGGCTACACCTTC. Encoded protein: CASSSSGMGYTF.